Listed below are T cell receptor beta chains from one sample, sequenced in a study of blood T cell repertoires in COVID-19. Libraries were prepared by immunoSEQ multiplex PCR; TCRdb keeps only in-frame clonotypes and omits some of them. The table lists 130,000 or so clones, around nine tenths of them singletons. Sequenced sample: peripheral blood. The receptors shown here come from a woman in her sixties or seventies with COVID-19, enrolled during active disease. Each CDR3 is given with its conserved first and last residue. The order of the fields is J gene, clone size, V gene, CDR3 protein. Only some rows state a clone size, as once, few, many or a class for expanded clones.

>TRBJ2-5|NA|TRBV3-1/TRBV3-2
CASVAGVGETQYF
>TRBJ2-5|NA|TRBV12-3/TRBV12-4
CATGARGETQYF
>TRBJ2-3|NA|TRBV7-2
CASSLRAGGWLTDTQYF
>TRBJ2-1|NA|TRBV6-5
CASRSDSYNEQFF
>TRBJ2-2|NA|TRBV10-3
CAISDGANTGELFF
>TRBJ1-6|NA|TRBV1
CTSSLDREENYNSPLHF
>TRBJ1-5|few|TRBV3-1/TRBV3-2
CASSQAQGAQPQHF
>TRBJ1-1|NA|TRBV30
CAWTLSFHSEGTEAFF
>TRBJ1-2|NA|TRBV3-1/TRBV3-2
CASSQQTGLNNYGYTF
>TRBJ2-7|NA|TRBV27
CASSLYYTHEQYF
>TRBJ1-5|NA|TRBV19
CASSNFFRRGDQPQHF
>TRBJ2-1|NA|TRBV15
CATSRVERGEQFF
>TRBJ2-7|NA|TRBV10-3
CAISRRDRPYEQYF
>TRBJ2-3|medium-sized|TRBV18
CASLRGDSTDTQYF
>TRBJ2-3|NA|TRBV3-1/TRBV3-2
CASSQGRLAGVTDTQYF
>TRBJ1-5|NA|TRBV19
CASSIVGGQGYQPQHF
>TRBJ1-4|NA|TRBV5-6
CASSSGQSGTYEKLFF
>TRBJ2-1|once|TRBV5-1
CASSWTSYDFNEQFF
>TRBJ1-4|NA|TRBV25-1
CASRPQGLTNEKLFF
>TRBJ1-5|many|TRBV3-1/TRBV3-2
CASSLGTGGNQPQHF
>TRBJ2-3|NA|TRBV5-1
CASSLPGLAGGPWRDTQYF
>TRBJ2-1|NA|TRBV29-1
CSVDPGTGGREQFF
>TRBJ2-1|NA|TRBV7-2
CASSATLPGQGYNEQFF
>TRBJ2-2|NA|TRBV5-1
CASSSSGQGSAGELFF
>TRBJ2-2|NA|TRBV5-1
CASSLVGQGAGGELFF
>TRBJ2-1|NA|TRBV20-1
CSASGGNEQFF
>TRBJ1-1|NA|TRBV10-3
CAISESRWGENTEAFF
>TRBJ1-1|NA|TRBV28
CASSRTGENTEAFF
>TRBJ1-2|NA|TRBV5-4
CASSLVSRAGYGYTF
>TRBJ1-5|NA|TRBV28
CASLSSNQPQHF
>TRBJ1-6|NA|TRBV18
CASSLRQESAPLHF
>TRBJ1-2|NA|TRBV6-5
CASSYIGSPEYGYTF
>TRBJ1-1|NA|TRBV12-5
CASLHWDRGHTEAFF
>TRBJ1-4|once|TRBV6-1
CASSENPQGLGEKLFF
>TRBJ1-2|NA|TRBV7-8
CASSPGGQGARGYTF
>TRBJ1-5|NA|TRBV19
CASSIRQEINQPQHF
>TRBJ2-2|NA|TRBV2
CASNQGTGANTGELFF
>TRBJ2-3|NA|TRBV6-5
CASSPRQGGTDTQYF
>TRBJ1-5|once|TRBV2
CASSPDRAQPQHF
>TRBJ1-1|NA|TRBV9
CASSLAPDFDTEAFF
>TRBJ2-7|NA|TRBV7-2
CASTRQGRTYEQYF
>TRBJ1-1|few|TRBV18
CASSPPTGLTEAFF
>TRBJ1-1|NA|TRBV7-2
CASSLGGIRNTEAFF